Presented here are 5 T cell receptor beta chains from one specimen sequenced in a study of cytomegalovirus exposure and HLA in healthy donors. The PCR used 60 Vbeta and 13 Jbeta primers. TCRdb keeps only in-frame clones here, not all; method: immunoSEQ multiplex PCR. This sample contains around 57,000 clones. Material: PBMCs. The source of these receptors is a woman aged 50 to 60 in good health and CMV-seropositive.

The chain has TRBV18 and TRBJ1-1; unclear D gene. V gave up 2 bases and J gave up 10 bases, with 14 bases separating them. There are 13 residues in the CDR3. The germline V gene encodes CDR1 KGHSH and CDR2 LQKENI. The CDR3 reads CASSPGLREAAFF. The CDR3 nucleotides are TGTGCCAGCTCACCAGGGTTACGGGAGGCAGCTTTCTTT. The whole variable domain, remainder taken from reference TRBV18 and TRBJ1-1, is NAGVMQNPRHLVRRRGQEARLRCSPMKGHSHVYWYRQLPEEGLKFMVYLQKENIIDESGMPKERFSAEFPKEGPSILRIQQVVRGDSAAYFCASSPGLREAAFFGQGTRLTVV.

The V gene is TRBV18, the J gene TRBJ2-7; 11 bases match TRBD1. This CDR3 comprises 14 residues. J was trimmed by 1 base and V by 6 bases; bases with no gene match: 2. Germline V CDR1 and CDR2: KGHSH, LQKENI. The CDR3 region has the DNA TGTGCCAGCTCGGGGACAGGGGGATCCTACGAGCAGTACTTC. Its translation is CASSGTGGSYEQYF.

The rearrangement links TRBV19 to TRBJ2-1, with 9 positions matching TRBD2. The V gene end was trimmed by 4 bases and the J gene end by 8 bases; junction bases not matched to a gene: 6. Germline lookup yields CDR1 LNHDA and CDR2 SQIVND (reference sequence). The CDR3 consists of 14 residues. The CDR3 nucleotides read TGTGCCAGTAGTAAGGGCGGGAGGGGGTATGAGCAGTTCTTC. It specifies CASSKGGRGYEQFF.

This chain links TRBV7-9 with TRBJ1-2; 7 bases agree with TRBD1. This CDR3 region has 15 residues. CDR1 is SEHNR, CDR2 FQNEAQ, per germline (reference sequence). With 2 bases clipped from V and 5 bases from J, the junction kept 8 bases outside the gene matches. The chain's CDR3 is CASSLIDREDYGYTF. CDR3 nucleotides: TGTGCCAGCAGCTTAATTGACAGGGAAGATTATGGCTACACCTTC. The full variable domain, its missing parts supplied by reference TRBV7-9 and TRBJ1-2, is DTGVSQNPRHKITKRGQNVTFRCDPISEHNRLYWYRQTLGQGPEFLTYFQNEAQLEKSRLLSDRFSAERPKGSFSTLEIQRTEQGDSAMYLCASSLIDREDYGYTFGSGTRLTVV.

The chain joins TRBV7-2 to TRBJ2-1; 9 nucleotides match TRBD1. Germline lookup yields CDR1 SGHTA and CDR2 FQGNSA. V trimming: 5 bases; J trimming: 8 bases; junction bases outside the gene matches: 7. The CDR3 contains 14 residues. CDR3 sequence: CASSRRDREHEQFF. The CDR3 bases are TGTGCCAGCAGCCGACGGGACAGGGAACATGAGCAGTTCTTC.